This entry is about one T cell receptor beta chain. Using the 5' RACE reads, TCRdb records one entry per CDR3 protein without DNA. The table lists approximately 460,000 distinct CDR3 sequences, with roughly 8% in the top ten. The entry originates in a study of T cells expressing NK-cell markers. The CDR3 has 17 residues. Germline values: CDR1 SGHTA, CDR2 FQGNSA. The clonotype originates from a woman between 18 and 69 years old in good health. Sequencing was performed on blood T cells: a sorted CD56 or NKG2C T cell subset, CD4+ or CD8+ T cells, or bulk PBMC T cells (not recorded which). The J gene is TRBJ2-6, the V gene TRBV7-2; TCRdb lists TRBD1, though no DNA is available to test this call. This CDR3 reads CASSFTGGAGGANVLTF.